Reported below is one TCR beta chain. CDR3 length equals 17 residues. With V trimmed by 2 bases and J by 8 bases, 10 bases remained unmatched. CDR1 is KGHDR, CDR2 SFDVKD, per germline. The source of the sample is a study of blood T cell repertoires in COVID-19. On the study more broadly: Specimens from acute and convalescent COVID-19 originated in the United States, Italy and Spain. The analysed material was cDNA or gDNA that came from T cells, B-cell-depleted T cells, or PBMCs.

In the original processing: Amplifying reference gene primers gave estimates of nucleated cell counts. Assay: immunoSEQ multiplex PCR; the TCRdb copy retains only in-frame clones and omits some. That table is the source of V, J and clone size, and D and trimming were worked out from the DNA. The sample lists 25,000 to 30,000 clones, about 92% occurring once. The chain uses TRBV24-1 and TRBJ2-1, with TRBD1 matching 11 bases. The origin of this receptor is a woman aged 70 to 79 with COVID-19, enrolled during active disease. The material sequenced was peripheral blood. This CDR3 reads CATSDSGGQGVVHEQFF. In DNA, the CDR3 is TGTGCCACCAGTGATTCGGGGGGACAGGGGGTGGTCCATGAGCAGTTCTTC.